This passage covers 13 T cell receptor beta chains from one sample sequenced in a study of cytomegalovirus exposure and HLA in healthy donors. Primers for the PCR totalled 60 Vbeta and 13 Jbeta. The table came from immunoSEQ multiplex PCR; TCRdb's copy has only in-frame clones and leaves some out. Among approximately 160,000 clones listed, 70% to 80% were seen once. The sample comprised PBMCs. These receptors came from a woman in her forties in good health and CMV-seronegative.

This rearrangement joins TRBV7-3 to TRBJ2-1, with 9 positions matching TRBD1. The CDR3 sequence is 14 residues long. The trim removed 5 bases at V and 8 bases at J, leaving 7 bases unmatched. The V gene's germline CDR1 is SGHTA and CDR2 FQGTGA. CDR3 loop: CASSPRTGADEQFF. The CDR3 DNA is TGTGCCAGCAGCCCCAGGACAGGGGCCGATGAGCAGTTCTTC.

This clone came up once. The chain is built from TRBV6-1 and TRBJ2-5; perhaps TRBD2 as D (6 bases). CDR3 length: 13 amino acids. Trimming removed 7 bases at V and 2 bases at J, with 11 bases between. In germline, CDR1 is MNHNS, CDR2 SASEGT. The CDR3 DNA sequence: TGTGCCAGCACGCCGGGGAGGCAAGAGACCCAGTACTTC. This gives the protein CASTPGRQETQYF.

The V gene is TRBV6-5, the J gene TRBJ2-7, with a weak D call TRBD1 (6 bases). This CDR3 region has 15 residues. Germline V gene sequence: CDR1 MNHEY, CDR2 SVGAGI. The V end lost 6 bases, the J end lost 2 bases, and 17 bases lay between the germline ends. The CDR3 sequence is CASSYATGSTYEQYF. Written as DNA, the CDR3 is TGTGCCAGCAGCTACGCAACAGGGAGTACCTACGAGCAGTACTTC.

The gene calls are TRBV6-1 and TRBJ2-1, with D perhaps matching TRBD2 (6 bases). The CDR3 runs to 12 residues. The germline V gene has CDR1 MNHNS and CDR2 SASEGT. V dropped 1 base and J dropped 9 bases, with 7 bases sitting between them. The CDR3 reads CASSEVGGEQFF. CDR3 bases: TGTGCCAGCAGTGAAGTGGGAGGTGAGCAGTTCTTC.

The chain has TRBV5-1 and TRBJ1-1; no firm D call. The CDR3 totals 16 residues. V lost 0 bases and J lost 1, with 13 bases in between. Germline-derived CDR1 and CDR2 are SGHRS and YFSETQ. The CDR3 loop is CASSLASSSTNTEAFF. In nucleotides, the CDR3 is TGCGCCAGCAGCTTGGCCTCCTCCAGTACGAACACTGAAGCTTTCTTT.

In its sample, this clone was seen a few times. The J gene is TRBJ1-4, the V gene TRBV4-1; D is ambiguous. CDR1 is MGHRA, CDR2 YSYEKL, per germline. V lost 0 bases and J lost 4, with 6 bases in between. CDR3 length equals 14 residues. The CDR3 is CASSQDVLNEKLFF. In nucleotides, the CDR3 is TGCGCCAGCAGCCAAGATGTCCTTAATGAAAAACTGTTTTTT.

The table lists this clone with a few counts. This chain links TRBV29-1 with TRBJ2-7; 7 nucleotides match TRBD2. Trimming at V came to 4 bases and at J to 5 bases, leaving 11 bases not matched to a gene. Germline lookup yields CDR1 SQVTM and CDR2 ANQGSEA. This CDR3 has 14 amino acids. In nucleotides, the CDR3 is TGCAGCGTTGGAAGTGGGAGGGCCGGGGACGAGCAGTACTTC. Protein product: CSVGSGRAGDEQYF.

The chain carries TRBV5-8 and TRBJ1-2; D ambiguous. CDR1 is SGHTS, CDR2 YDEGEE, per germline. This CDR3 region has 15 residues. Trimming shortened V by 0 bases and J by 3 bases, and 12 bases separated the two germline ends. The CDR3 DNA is TGTGCCAGCAGCTTGGCGACTACGCGGCACTATGGCTACACCTTC. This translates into CASSLATTRHYGYTF.

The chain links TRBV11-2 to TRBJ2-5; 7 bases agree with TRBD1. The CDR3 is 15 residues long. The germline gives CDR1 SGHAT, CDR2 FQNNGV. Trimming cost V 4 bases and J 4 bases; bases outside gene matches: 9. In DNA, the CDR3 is TGTGCCAGCAGCTCCGTGACAGGGTGGGGAGAGACCCAGTACTTC. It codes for CASSSVTGWGETQYF.

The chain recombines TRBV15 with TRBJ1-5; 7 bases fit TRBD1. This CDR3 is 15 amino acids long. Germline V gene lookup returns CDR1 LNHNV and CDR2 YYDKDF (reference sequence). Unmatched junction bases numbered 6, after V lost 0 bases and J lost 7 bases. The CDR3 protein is CATSRDQGVGQPQHF. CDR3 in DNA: TGTGCCACCAGCAGAGATCAGGGGGTAGGGCAGCCCCAGCATTTT.

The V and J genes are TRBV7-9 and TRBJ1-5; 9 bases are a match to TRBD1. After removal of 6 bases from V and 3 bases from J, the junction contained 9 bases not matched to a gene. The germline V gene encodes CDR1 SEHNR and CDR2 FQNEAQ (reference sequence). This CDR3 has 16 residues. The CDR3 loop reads CASSSTRDRVNQPQHF. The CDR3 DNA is TGTGCCAGCAGTTCAACCCGGGACAGGGTCAATCAGCCCCAGCATTTT.

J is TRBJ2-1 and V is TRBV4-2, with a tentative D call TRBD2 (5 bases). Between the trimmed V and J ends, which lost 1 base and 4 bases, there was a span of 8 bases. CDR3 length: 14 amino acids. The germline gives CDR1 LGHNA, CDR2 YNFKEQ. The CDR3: CASSQVGLYNEQFF. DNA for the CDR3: TGTGCCAGCAGCCAAGTCGGACTGTACAATGAGCAGTTCTTC.

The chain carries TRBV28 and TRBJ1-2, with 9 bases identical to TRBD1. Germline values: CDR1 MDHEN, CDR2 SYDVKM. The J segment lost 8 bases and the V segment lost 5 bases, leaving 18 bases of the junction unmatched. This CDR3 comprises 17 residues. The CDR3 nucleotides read TGTGCCAGCAGTCCCCCCGCTGCGGCCGGGACAGGGTGGGGCTACACCTTC. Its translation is CASSPPAAAGTGWGYTF.